The 28 T cell receptor beta chains presented below share a single source sample, sequenced in a study of technical replicates of blood from a few donors. Repertoires were generated with immunoSEQ multiplex PCR, while TCRdb's copy carries only in-frame clones and drops some. The repertoire holds under 100,000 clones, with 80% to 90% as singletons. Source material: PBMCs. The receptors come from a human donor in good health. Some clones in this sample may be carry-over from other donors' samples.

Here the CDR3 reads CASSLVDRGPGYGYTF. The CDR3 nucleotides read TGTGCCAGCAGCTTAGTGGACAGGGGGCCTGGCTATGGCTACACCTTC. The chain links TRBV7-8 to TRBJ1-2; 11 positions match TRBD1. Germline V gives CDR1 SGHVS, CDR2 FQNEAQ. The CDR3 spans 16 residues. The V gene end was trimmed by 1 base and the J gene end by 4 bases; junction bases not matched to a gene: 5.

This chain links TRBV6-1 with TRBJ1-1, with D unclear. The ends were cut back, 5 bases at V and 1 base at J, with 5 bases in the middle. The germline CDR1 and CDR2 sequences are MNHNS and SASEGT. The length of the CDR3 is 12 residues. This chain's CDR3 is CASSQENTEAFF. CDR3 nucleotides: TGTGCCAGCAGTCAGGAGAACACTGAAGCTTTCTTT.

The rearrangement links TRBV6-5 to TRBJ2-7, with unresolved D. Trimming left V 0 bases short and J 0 bases short, with 6 bases between. CDR3 length: 14 residues. CDR1 is MNHEY and CDR2 is SVGAGI in the germline V gene. The DNA of the CDR3 is TGTGCCAGCAGTTACTCCGAGAGCTCCTACGAGCAGTACTTC. Its translation is CASSYSESSYEQYF.

The chain has TRBV20-1 and TRBJ2-1, with D perhaps TRBD2 (6 bases). Germline lookup yields CDR1 DFQATT and CDR2 SNEGSKA (reference sequence). CDR3 size: 11 residues. The ends were cut back, 5 bases at V and 10 bases at J, with 12 bases in the middle. The CDR3: CSALAEYEQFF. In nucleotides, the CDR3 is TGCAGTGCTTTAGCGGAGTACGAGCAGTTCTTC.

This clone has more than one count but fewer than ten. The chain links TRBV19 to TRBJ2-2; D is possibly TRBD2 (5 bases). The CDR3 covers 12 residues. V gave up 5 bases and J gave up 9 bases, with 10 bases separating them. Germline lookup yields CDR1 LNHDA and CDR2 SQIVND (reference sequence). The CDR3 spells CASSLDFRELFF. In DNA form, the CDR3 reads TGTGCCAGTAGTTTGGACTTCAGGGAGCTGTTTTTT. The variable domain in full, completed from reference TRBV19 and TRBJ2-2, reads DGGITQSPKYLFRKEGQNVTLSCEQNLNHDAMYWYRQDPGQGLRLIYYSQIVNDFQKGDIAEGYSVSREKKESFPLTVTSAQKNPTAFYLCASSLDFRELFFGEGSRLTVL.

The chain has TRBV10-3 and TRBJ1-2; no clear D. Per germline, CDR1 ENHRY and CDR2 SYGVKD. The germline V and J ends were trimmed by 0 bases and 8 bases, with 13 bases remaining between them. The CDR3 extends over 14 amino acids. CDR3 DNA: TGTGCCATCAGTGAGTCGGCGGCGGAACTGGGCTACACCTTC. It yields the protein CAISESAAELGYTF.

This clone was detected only once. V and J are TRBV7-8 and TRBJ1-4; D call uncertain. The germline V and J ends were trimmed by 7 bases and 8 bases, with 17 bases remaining between them. Germline V gives CDR1 SGHVS, CDR2 FQNEAQ. This CDR3 contains 14 residues. CDR3 amino acids: CASTPGSYREKLFF. DNA of the CDR3: TGTGCCAGCACCCCGGGATCCTATCGGGAAAAACTGTTTTTT.

Only a few counts were recorded for this clone. This chain links TRBV19 with TRBJ2-7; possible D gene TRBD1, 5 bases. The germline CDR1 and CDR2 sequences are LNHDA and SQIVND (reference sequence). This CDR3 spans 12 amino acids. The germline V and J ends were trimmed by 10 bases and 1 base, with 11 bases remaining between them. In nucleotides, the CDR3 is TGTGCCACCGCCGACAGTTCCTACGAGCAGTACTTC. Translating gives CATADSSYEQYF.

The gene calls are TRBV19 and TRBJ1-3; no clear D gene. Germline values: CDR1 LNHDA, CDR2 SQIVND (reference sequence). The CDR3 runs to 14 residues. V was pared by 7 bases and J by 0 bases, with 10 bases between. The CDR3 is CASIEGYSGNTIYF. The CDR3 DNA reads TGTGCCAGTATTGAGGGATACTCTGGAAACACCATATATTTT.

A single count supports this clone. This sequence joins TRBV5-1 and TRBJ2-2; 8 bases agree with TRBD2. The length of the CDR3 is 18 residues. The J segment lost 0 bases and the V segment lost 0 bases, leaving 7 bases of the junction unmatched. Germline assignment: CDR1 SGHRS and CDR2 YFSETQ. CDR3 in amino acids: CASSLAGSGETNTGELFF. CDR3 nucleotides: TGCGCCAGCAGCTTGGCTGGTAGCGGGGAGACGAACACCGGGGAGCTGTTTTTT. Combining the CDR3 with reference TRBV5-1 and TRBJ2-2 gives the whole variable domain KAGVTQTPRYLIKTRGQQVTLSCSPISGHRSVSWYQQTPGQGLQFLFEYFSETQRNKGNFPGRFSGRQFSNSRSEMNVSTLELGDSALYLCASSLAGSGETNTGELFFGEGSRLTVL.

The genes are TRBV5-1 and TRBJ2-1; 13 nucleotides align to TRBD2. Germline-derived CDR1 and CDR2 are SGHRS and YFSETQ. After removal of 3 bases from V and 8 bases from J, the junction contained 8 bases not matched to a gene. The CDR3 is made up of 16 amino acids. The CDR3 is CASSWRTSGRVDEQFF. CDR3 sequence (DNA): TGCGCCAGCAGCTGGAGGACTAGCGGGAGAGTCGATGAGCAGTTCTTC.

This chain connects TRBV7-2 to TRBJ2-5; D is perhaps TRBD1 (5 bases). V shed 5 bases and J shed 2 bases, with 15 bases lying between them. From germline, CDR1 is SGHTA and CDR2 FQGNSA. The CDR3 covers 15 residues. The DNA for the CDR3 is TGTGCCAGCAGCGCCCTGGGGCAGTTGCAAGAGACCCAGTACTTC. It yields the protein CASSALGQLQETQYF.

V is TRBV7-6 and J is TRBJ2-2, with D unclear. The CDR3 contains 13 residues. CDR1 is SGHVS and CDR2 is FNYEAQ in the germline V gene. With 1 base removed from V and 7 bases from J, the gap between germline ends came to 7 bases. DNA for the CDR3: TGTGCCAGCAGCTTAGAAGCTATCGGGGAGCTGTTTTTT. This gives the protein CASSLEAIGELFF.

The chain combines TRBV7-2 with TRBJ1-5; 8 bases map to TRBD1. Germline CDR1 SGHTA, CDR2 FQGNSA. The CDR3 is 15 amino acids. V lost 4 bases and J lost 1; bases outside the gene matches: 3. The CDR3, as DNA: TGTGCCAGCAGCTCGACAGGGGAGAGCAATCAGCCCCAGCATTTT. As protein: CASSSTGESNQPQHF.

The CDR3 sequence is CASSQESRRGRETQYF. The CDR3 DNA reads as TGCGCCAGCAGCCAAGAGTCGCGCAGGGGGCGAGAGACCCAGTACTTC. This chain joins TRBV4-3 and TRBJ2-5; 8 bases line up with TRBD1. The CDR3 covers 16 residues. After removal of 0 bases from V and 4 bases from J, the junction contained 7 bases not matched to a gene. Germline V gives CDR1 LGHNA, CDR2 YSLEER.

The chain links TRBV7-6 to TRBJ2-7, with 8 bases aligning to TRBD2. Trimming cost V 1 base and J 2 bases; bases outside gene matches: 7. Germline CDR1 is SGHVS and CDR2 is FNYEAQ. The CDR3 is 16 amino acids. CDR3 amino acids: CASSLEGAGATYEQYF. The CDR3 nucleotides read TGTGCCAGCAGCTTAGAAGGAGCGGGGGCCACCTACGAGCAGTACTTC.

This CDR3 is CASRRYRDREQDSPLHF. The DNA of the CDR3 is TGTGCCAGCAGGCGATACCGGGACAGGGAACAGGATTCACCCCTCCACTTT. The chain links TRBV11-2 to TRBJ1-6, with 9 bases identical to TRBD1. V trimming: 6 bases; J trimming: 8 bases; junction bases outside the gene matches: 14. CDR1 is SGHAT, CDR2 FQNNGV, per germline. The length of the CDR3 is 17 residues.

This clone was detected a few times. J is TRBJ2-3 and V is TRBV9; D not certain. CDR1 SGDLS and CDR2 YYNGEE come from the germline V gene. The germline V and J ends were trimmed by 0 bases and 0 bases, with 14 bases remaining between them. The CDR3 is made up of 17 amino acids. In nucleotides, the CDR3 is TGTGCCAGCAGCGTAGAAGGCAGCAAGACTAGCACAGATACGCAGTATTTT. The encoded protein is CASSVEGSKTSTDTQYF.

The chain is built from TRBV25-1 and TRBJ2-1; possibly TRBD1 for D (6 bases). The CDR3 consists of 14 residues. From germline, CDR1 is MGHDK and CDR2 SYGVNS. V was clipped by 4 bases and J by 3 bases, with 10 bases between them. CDR3 residues: CASSGQGIYNEQFF. In DNA form, the CDR3 reads TGTGCCAGCAGTGGGCAGGGGATCTACAATGAGCAGTTCTTC.

The V and J genes are TRBV28 and TRBJ2-1; TRBD2 might be the D (7 bases). This CDR3 comprises 17 residues. Germline V gene lookup returns CDR1 MDHEN and CDR2 SYDVKM. Trimming took 3 bases from V and 2 from J, leaving 17 bases between them. Here the CDR3 reads CASSFIEGRGTYNEQFF. CDR3 nucleotides: TGTGCCAGCAGTTTTATCGAAGGGAGGGGGACCTACAATGAGCAGTTCTTC.

V usage is TRBV10-3 and J usage is TRBJ1-3; D is ambiguous. Trimming shortened V by 0 bases and J by 1 base, and 13 bases separated the two germline ends. This CDR3 has 17 residues. Germline V gene data show CDR1 as ENHRY and CDR2 as SYGVKD. The CDR3 bases are TGTGCCATCAGTGAGTCTCAAGGGAGGGTGTCTGGAAACACCATATATTTT. Protein sequence: CAISESQGRVSGNTIYF.

The chain combines TRBV19 with TRBJ2-1; the D is unclear. The germline V and J ends were trimmed by 3 bases and 7 bases, with 19 bases remaining between them. The CDR3 contains 16 residues. Germline CDR1 LNHDA, CDR2 SQIVND (reference sequence). The CDR3 bases are TGTGCCAGTAGTATCCAGGTGAACCGAGTTGGAAATGAGCAGTTCTTC. Translating it yields CASSIQVNRVGNEQFF.

The rearrangement uses TRBV30 and TRBJ2-1; a weak D match, TRBD2 (6 bases). Germline V CDR1 and CDR2: GTSNPN, SVGIG (reference sequence). The CDR3 covers 13 residues. Trimming shortened V by 3 bases and J by 12 bases, and 18 bases separated the two germline ends. The CDR3 sequence is CAWSGGLENGQFF. The CDR3 DNA reads as TGTGCCTGGAGCGGGGGACTGGAGAACGGGCAGTTCTTC.

The rearrangement joins TRBV7-9 to TRBJ2-1, with D maybe TRBD1 (6 bases). The V and J ends lost 11 bases and 9 bases respectively, with 14 bases between them. Germline loops: CDR1 SEHNR, CDR2 FQNEAQ (reference sequence). The CDR3 runs to 11 residues. For the CDR3, the DNA is TGTGCCTGGTTGTTGGGGGCTGAGCAGTTCTTC. As protein: CAWLLGAEQFF.

The chain has TRBV7-8 and TRBJ1-1; D may be TRBD1 (5 bases). The V gene lost 5 bases and the J gene lost 0 bases, with 19 bases spanning the gap. Germline CDR1 and CDR2: SGHVS and FQNEAQ. The CDR3 covers 17 residues. For the CDR3, the DNA is TGTGCCAGCAGCCCGCCGGGGGGTAAAAGCGTGAACACTGAAGCTTTCTTT. Protein: CASSPPGGKSVNTEAFF.

The V gene is TRBV25-1, the J gene TRBJ2-7, with 10 bases lining up with TRBD2. The ends lost 1 base at V and 0 bases at J; junction bases unmatched: 3. Germline CDR1 MGHDK, CDR2 SYGVNS. The length of the CDR3 is 16 residues. The CDR3 DNA is TGTGCCAGCAGTGAATTCAGCGGGAGGGACTCCTACGAGCAGTACTTC. Its protein product is CASSEFSGRDSYEQYF.

This clone was counted once. The chain carries TRBV4-3 and TRBJ2-6; D remains unclear. V lost 1 base to trimming and J lost 2 bases, with 9 bases between them. This CDR3 is 16 amino acids long. Germline lookup yields CDR1 LGHNA and CDR2 YSLEER. The CDR3 region is CASSQGPEAGANVLTF. The CDR3 DNA is TGCGCCAGCAGCCAAGGTCCTGAGGCTGGGGCCAACGTCCTGACTTTC.

The V and J genes are TRBV9 and TRBJ1-2; 7 bases fit TRBD1. The CDR3 spans 15 residues. Per the germline V gene, CDR1 is SGDLS and CDR2 is YYNGEE. V gave up 4 bases and J gave up 0 bases; unmatched junction bases: 6. The DNA for the CDR3 is TGTGCCAGCAGCAGGGACCAGGGGGCTAACTATGGCTACACCTTC. It codes for CASSRDQGANYGYTF.